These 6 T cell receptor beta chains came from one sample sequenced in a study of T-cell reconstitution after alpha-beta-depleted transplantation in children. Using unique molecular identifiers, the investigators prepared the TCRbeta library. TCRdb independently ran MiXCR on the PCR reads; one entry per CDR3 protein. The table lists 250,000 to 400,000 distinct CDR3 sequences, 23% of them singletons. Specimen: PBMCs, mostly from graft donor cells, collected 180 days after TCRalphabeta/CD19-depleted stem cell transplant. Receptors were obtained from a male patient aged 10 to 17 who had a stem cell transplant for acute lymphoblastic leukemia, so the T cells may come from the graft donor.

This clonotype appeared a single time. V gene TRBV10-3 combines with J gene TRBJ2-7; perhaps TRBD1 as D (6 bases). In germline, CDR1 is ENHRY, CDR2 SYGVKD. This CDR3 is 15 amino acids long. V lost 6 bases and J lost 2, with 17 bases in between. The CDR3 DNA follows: TGTGCCATCAGGGCTGACAGGTCCCCTACCTACGAGCAGTACTTC. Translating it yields CAIRADRSPTYEQYF.

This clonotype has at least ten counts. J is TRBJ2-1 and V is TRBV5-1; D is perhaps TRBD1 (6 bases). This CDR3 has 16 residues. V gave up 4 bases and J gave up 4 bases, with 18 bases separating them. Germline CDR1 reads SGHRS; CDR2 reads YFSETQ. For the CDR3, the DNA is TGCGCCAGCAGCCTGCACAGGGACCGATTTTACAATGAGCAGTTCTTC. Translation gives CASSLHRDRFYNEQFF. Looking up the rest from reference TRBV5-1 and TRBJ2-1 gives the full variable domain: KAGVTQTPRYLIKTRGQQVTLSCSPISGHRSVSWYQQTPGQGLQFLFEYFSETQRNKGNFPGRFSGRQFSNSRSEMNVSTLELGDSALYLCASSLHRDRFYNEQFFGPGTRLTVL.

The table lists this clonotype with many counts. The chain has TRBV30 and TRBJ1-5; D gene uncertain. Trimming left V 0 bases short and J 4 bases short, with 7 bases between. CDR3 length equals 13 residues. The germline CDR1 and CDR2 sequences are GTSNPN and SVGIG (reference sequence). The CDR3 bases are TGTGCCTGGAGTGTAAGTTGGAATCAGCCCCAGCATTTT. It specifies CAWSVSWNQPQHF.

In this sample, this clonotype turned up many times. The CDR3 region is CSASRGRSYEQYF. For the CDR3, the DNA is TGCAGTGCTAGTAGGGGGCGAAGCTACGAGCAGTACTTC. V gene TRBV20-1 combines with J gene TRBJ2-7, with 7 bases aligning to TRBD1. V trimming: 3 bases; J trimming: 3 bases; junction bases outside the gene matches: 5. This CDR3 is built from 13 residues. Germline V CDR1 and CDR2: DFQATT, SNEGSKA (reference sequence).

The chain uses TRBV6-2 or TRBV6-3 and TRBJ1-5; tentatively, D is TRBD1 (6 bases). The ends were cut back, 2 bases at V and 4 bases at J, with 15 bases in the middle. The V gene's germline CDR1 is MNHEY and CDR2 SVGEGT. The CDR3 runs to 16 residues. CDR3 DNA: TGTGCCAGCAGTTACGCCTCGGGACATCCTAATCAGCCCCAGCATTTT. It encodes CASSYASGHPNQPQHF.

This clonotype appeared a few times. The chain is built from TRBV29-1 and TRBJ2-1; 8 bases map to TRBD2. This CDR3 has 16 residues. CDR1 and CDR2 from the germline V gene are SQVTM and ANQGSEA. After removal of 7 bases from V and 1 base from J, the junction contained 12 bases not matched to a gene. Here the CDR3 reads CSGSGIQGRSYNEQFF. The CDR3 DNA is TGCAGCGGTAGCGGGATCCAGGGGAGATCCTACAATGAGCAGTTCTTC.